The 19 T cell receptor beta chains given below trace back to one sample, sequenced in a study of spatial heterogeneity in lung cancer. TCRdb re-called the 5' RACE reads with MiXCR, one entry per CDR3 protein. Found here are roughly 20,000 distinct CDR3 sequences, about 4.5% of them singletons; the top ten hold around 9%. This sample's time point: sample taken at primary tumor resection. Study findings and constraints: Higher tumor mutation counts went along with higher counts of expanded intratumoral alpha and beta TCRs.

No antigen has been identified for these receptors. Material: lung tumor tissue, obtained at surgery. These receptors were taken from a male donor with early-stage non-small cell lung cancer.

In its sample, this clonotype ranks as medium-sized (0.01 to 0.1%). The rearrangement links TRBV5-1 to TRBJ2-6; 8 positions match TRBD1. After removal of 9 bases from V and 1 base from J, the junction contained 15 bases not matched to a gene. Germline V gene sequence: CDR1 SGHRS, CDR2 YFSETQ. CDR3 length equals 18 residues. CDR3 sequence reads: CANTFGTGGPSGANVLTF. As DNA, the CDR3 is TGCGCCAACACCTTCGGCACAGGGGGACCTTCTGGGGCCAACGTCCTGACTTTC.

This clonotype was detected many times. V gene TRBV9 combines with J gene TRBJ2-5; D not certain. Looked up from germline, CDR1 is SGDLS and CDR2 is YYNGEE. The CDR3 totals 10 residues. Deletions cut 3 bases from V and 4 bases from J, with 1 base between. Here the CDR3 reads CASSGETQYF. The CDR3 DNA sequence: TGTGCCAGCAGCGGAGAGACCCAGTACTTC.

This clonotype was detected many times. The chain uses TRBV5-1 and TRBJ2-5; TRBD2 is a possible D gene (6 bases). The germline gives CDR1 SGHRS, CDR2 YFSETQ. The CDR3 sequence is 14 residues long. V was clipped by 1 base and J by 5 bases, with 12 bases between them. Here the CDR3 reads CASSLSYSGETQYF. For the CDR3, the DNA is TGCGCCAGCAGCTTGTCCTACAGCGGGGAGACCCAGTACTTC.

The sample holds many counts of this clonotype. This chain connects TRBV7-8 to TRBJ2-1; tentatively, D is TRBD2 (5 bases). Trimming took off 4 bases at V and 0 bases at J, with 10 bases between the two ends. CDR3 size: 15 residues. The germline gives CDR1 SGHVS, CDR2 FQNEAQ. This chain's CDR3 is CASSWAEGSYNEQFF. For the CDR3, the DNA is TGTGCCAGCAGCTGGGCCGAGGGCTCCTACAATGAGCAGTTCTTC.

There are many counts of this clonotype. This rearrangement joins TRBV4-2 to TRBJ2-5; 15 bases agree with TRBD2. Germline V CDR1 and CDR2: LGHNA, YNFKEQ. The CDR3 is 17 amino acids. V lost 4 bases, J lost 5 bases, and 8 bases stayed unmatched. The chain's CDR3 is CASSPGLAGGPWETQYF. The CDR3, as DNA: TGTGCCAGCAGCCCAGGACTAGCGGGAGGGCCGTGGGAGACCCAGTACTTC.

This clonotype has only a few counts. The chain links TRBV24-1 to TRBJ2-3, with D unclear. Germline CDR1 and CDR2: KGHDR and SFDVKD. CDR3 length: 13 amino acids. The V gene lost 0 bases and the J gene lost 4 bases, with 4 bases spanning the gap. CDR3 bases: TGTGCCACCAGTGATTTGCCCCCAGATACGCAGTATTTT. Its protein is CATSDLPPDTQYF.

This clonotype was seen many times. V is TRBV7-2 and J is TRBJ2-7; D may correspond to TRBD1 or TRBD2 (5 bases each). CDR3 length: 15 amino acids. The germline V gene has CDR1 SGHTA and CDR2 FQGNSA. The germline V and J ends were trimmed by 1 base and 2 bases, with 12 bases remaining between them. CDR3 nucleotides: TGTGCCAGCAGCTTAGGTGGGGACGATACCTACGAGCAGTACTTC. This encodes CASSLGGDDTYEQYF.

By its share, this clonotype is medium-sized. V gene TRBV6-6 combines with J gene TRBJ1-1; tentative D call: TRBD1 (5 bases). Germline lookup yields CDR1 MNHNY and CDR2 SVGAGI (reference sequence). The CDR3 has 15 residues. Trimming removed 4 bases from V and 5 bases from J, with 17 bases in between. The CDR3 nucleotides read TGTGCCAGCAGTTCTCCGCCTGGGGCTAGGACTGAAGCTTTCTTT. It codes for CASSSPPGARTEAFF.

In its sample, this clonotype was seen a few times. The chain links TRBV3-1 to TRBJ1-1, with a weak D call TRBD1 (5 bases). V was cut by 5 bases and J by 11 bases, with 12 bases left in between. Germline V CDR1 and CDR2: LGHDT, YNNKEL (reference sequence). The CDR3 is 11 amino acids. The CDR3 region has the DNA TGTGCCAGCAGCGGGGGAGACGGGGCTTTCTTT. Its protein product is CASSGGDGAFF.

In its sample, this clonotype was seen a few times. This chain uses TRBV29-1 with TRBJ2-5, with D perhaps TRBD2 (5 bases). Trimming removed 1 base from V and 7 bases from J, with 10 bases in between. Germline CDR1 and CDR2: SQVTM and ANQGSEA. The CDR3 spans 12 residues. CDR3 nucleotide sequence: TGCAGCGTTGAAGTCAGCGGAAGGACCCAGTACTTC. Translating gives CSVEVSGRTQYF.

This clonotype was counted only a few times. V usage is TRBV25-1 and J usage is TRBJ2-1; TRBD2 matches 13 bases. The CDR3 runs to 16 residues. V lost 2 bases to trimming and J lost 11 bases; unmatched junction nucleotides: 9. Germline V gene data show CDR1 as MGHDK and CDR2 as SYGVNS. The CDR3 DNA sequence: TGTGCCAGCAGTGAAGAGCGGAAACTAGCGGGAGGGAAGCAGTTCTTC. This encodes CASSEERKLAGGKQFF.

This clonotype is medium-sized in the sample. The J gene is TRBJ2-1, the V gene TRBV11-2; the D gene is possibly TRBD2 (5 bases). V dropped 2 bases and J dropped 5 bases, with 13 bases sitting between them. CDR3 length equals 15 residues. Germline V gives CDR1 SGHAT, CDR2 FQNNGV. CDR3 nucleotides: TGTGCCAGCAGCTTAAGAAGGTCGCGGGACAATGAGCAGTTCTTC. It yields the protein CASSLRRSRDNEQFF.

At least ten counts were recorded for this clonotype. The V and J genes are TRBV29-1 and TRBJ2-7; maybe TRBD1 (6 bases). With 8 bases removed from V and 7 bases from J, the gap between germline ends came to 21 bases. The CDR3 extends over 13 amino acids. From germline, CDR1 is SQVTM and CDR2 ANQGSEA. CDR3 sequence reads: CSTQGQGKGEQYF. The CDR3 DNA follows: TGCAGCACCCAGGGGCAGGGGAAAGGGGAGCAGTACTTC.

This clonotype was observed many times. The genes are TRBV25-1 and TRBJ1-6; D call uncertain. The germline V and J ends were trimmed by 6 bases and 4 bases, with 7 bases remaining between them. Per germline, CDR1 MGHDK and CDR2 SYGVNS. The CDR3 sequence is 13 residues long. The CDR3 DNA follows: TGTGCCAGCAGGGGAGAATATAATTCACCCCTCCACTTT. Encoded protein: CASRGEYNSPLHF. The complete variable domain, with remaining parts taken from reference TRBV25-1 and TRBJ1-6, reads EADIYQTPRYLVIGTGKKITLECSQTMGHDKMYWYQQDPGMELHLIHYSYGVNSTEKGDLSSESTVSRIRTEHFPLTLESARPSHTSQYLCASRGEYNSPLHFGNGTRLTVT.

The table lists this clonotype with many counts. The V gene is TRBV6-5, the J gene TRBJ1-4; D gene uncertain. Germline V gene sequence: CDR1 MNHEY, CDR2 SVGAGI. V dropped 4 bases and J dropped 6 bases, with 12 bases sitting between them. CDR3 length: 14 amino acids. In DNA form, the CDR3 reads TGTGCCAGCAGTTCGGGCGGGTATGATGAAAAACTGTTTTTT. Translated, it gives CASSSGGYDEKLFF.

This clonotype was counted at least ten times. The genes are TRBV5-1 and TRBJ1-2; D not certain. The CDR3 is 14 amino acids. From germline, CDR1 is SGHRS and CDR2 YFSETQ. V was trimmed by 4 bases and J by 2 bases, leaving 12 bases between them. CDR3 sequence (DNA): TGCGCCAGCAGCCCGGACCCAGGAAACTATGGCTACACCTTC. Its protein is CASSPDPGNYGYTF.

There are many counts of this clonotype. The CDR3 coding sequence is TGTGCCAGCAGCTTAATGATTTCCGGAAACACCATATATTTT. This translates into CASSLMISGNTIYF. This chain joins TRBV7-9 and TRBJ1-3; unclear D gene. Trimming pared 2 bases from V and 4 bases from J, leaving 9 bases between. Germline lookup yields CDR1 SEHNR and CDR2 FQNEAQ (reference sequence). The CDR3 runs to 14 residues.

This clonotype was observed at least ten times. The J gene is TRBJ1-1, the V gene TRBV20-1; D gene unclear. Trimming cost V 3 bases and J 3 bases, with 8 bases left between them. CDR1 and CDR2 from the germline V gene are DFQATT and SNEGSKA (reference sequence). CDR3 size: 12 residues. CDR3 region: CSARGWDTEAFF. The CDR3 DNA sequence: TGCAGTGCTAGGGGGTGGGACACTGAAGCTTTCTTT.

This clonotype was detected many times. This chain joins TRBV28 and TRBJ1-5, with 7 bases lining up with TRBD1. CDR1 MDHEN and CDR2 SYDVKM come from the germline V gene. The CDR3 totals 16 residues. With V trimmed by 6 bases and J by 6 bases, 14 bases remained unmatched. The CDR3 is CASSTLASGGVQPQHF. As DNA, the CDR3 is TGTGCCAGCAGCACGTTGGCGTCAGGGGGAGTTCAGCCCCAGCATTTT.